This T cell receptor beta chain was recovered during a study of OX40 agonist ivuxolimab in advanced cancers. Across the whole study: Three individuals attained partial responses, comprising one hepatocellular carcinoma case and two cutaneous melanoma cases. Study outcomes and limitations: Expanded clones tended on average to be more numerous among CD8+ T cells than CD4+.

The table came from immunoSEQ multiplex PCR; TCRdb's copy has only in-frame clones and leaves some out. The top ten clones hold under 40% of a sample with some 45,000 clones, around 87% of them seen once. V was cut by 0 bases and J by 0 bases, with 12 bases left in between. Germline loops: CDR1 SGHDT, CDR2 YYEEEE. This CDR3 has 16 residues. To note about this clone: The antigen is undetermined.

This receptor was obtained from an adult with an advanced solid tumor such as melanoma, head and neck, liver or kidney cancer. This chain connects TRBV5-6 to TRBJ1-2, with TRBD1 as a possible D gene (5 bases). This specimen was CD4+ or CD8+ T cells sorted from blood, taken in a trial of the OX40 agonist ivuxolimab. The CDR3 here is CASSLGPSGANYGYTF. CDR3 sequence (DNA): TGTGCCAGCAGCTTGGGCCCCTCGGGGGCTAACTATGGCTACACCTTC.